The rows below give T cell receptor beta chains drawn from one sample of a study of control samples from healthy donors and cancer patients. Sequencing used immunoSEQ multiplex PCR; TCRdb keeps in-frame clones, though not all of them. This table has some 70,000 clones, 83% appearing once. Sequences were obtained from blood. These receptors were obtained from a man between 60 and 75 years old in good health. Both conserved end residues are part of each CDR3. The D gene is left open where the match is weak.

>TRBV11-1|-
CASSFGDTGRYEQYF
>TRBV11-3|TRBD2
CASSLGLAWTQTDTQYF
>TRBV5-1|TRBD1
CASSWFPGQNYEQYF
>TRBV25-1|-
CASSEQGNRNSPLHF
>TRBV19|-
CANTGINEKLFF
>TRBV9|-
CASSVGASENNEQFF
>TRBV28|-
CASSSARVGDSGNTIYF
>TRBV20-1|TRBD2
CSASRGLAGTYRKQFF
>TRBV6-5|-
CASRRETGNSPLHF
>TRBV19|TRBD2
CASSLVAGASNEQFF
>TRBV10-3|TRBD1
CAISQTTPGQGKPQHF
>TRBV2|-
CASSERGYGGYTF
>TRBV19|-
CASSIDQGGFQETQHF
>TRBV6-1|TRBD1
CASSEATGTGRPFNEQFF
>TRBV27|-
CASSLSPRREQYF
>TRBV15|-
CATSRDSLAAGYTF
>TRBV9|TRBD2
CASSVEEGPSGRVNEQFF
>TRBV5-8|TRBD2
CASHGRTSGHSYEQYF
>TRBV7-9|-
CASSSSLGSWEKNTGELFF
>TRBV19|-
CASSIALAFNEQFF
>TRBV27|TRBD2
CATGQTSGTETQYF
>TRBV6-5|TRBD1
CASKQDRGTYEQYF
>TRBV15|-
CATSRGKSIIHEQYF
>TRBV4-3|-
CASSQDSRGTEAFF
>TRBV30|-
CAWSVGRGGTETQYF
>TRBV24-1|-
CATSDFGTPYNEQFF
>TRBV9|-
CASSVELTSGNTIYF
>TRBV9|-
CASSSRTVNTEAFF
>TRBV24-1|-
CATSSTAANGYTF
>TRBV5-1|TRBD2
CASSFLAGGTPEQYF
>TRBV7-3|-
CASSLTREDTQYF
>TRBV30|-
CAWRGGIGTGELFF
>TRBV7-9|-
CASSLVASSYEQYF
>TRBV7-8|-
CASSLRGRVAKNIQYF
>TRBV7-2|-
CASSLVVNTQYF
>TRBV4-1|-
CASSQVVGGGQPQHF
>TRBV6-6|-
CASSPQVFGMNTEAFF
>TRBV18|TRBD2
CASSYGTSGSGTDTQYF
>TRBV18|-
CASSPPEGGREQYF
>TRBV28|-
CASSKTGLGANVLTF
>TRBV6-4|-
CASRQALTGSSGNTIYF
>TRBV2|-
CASSEGRGPGNTGELFF
>TRBV7-9|TRBD1
CASSLGTGGETQYF
>TRBV4-1|-
CASSQGDLTDEQYF
>TRBV11-2|-
CASSQGPLLGEQYF
>TRBV27|-
CASSPDGWGKNTEAFF
>TRBV30|-
CAWSPSVIMYNEQFF
>TRBV28|TRBD1
CASRQGQGGNTIYF
>TRBV24-1|-
CATSDRQVLQETQYF
>TRBV6-5|-
CASTDGGNNQPQHF